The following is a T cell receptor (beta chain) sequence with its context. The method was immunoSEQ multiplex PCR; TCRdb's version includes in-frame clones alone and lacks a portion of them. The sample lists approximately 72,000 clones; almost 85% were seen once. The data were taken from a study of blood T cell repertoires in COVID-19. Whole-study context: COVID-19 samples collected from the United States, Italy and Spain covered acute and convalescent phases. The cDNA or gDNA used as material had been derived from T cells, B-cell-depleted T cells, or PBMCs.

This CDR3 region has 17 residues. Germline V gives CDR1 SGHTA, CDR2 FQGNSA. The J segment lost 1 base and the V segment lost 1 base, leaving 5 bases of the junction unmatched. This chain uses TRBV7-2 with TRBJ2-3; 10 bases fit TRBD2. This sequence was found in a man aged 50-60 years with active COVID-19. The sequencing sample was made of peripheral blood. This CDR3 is CASSLGGAGGGTDTQYF. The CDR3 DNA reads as TGTGCCAGCAGCTTAGGGGGAGCGGGAGGGGGCACAGATACGCAGTATTTT.